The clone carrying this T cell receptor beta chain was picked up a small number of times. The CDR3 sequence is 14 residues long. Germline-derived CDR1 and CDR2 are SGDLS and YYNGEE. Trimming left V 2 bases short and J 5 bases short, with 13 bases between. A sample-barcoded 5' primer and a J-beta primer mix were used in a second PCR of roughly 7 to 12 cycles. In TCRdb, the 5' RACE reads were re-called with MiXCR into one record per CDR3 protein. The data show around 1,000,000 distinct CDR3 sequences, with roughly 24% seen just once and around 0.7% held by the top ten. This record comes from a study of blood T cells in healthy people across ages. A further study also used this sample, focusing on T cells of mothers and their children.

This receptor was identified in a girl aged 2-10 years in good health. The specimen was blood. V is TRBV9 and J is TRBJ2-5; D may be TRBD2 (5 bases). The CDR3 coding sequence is TGTGCCAGCAGCGTTGAGGGAACCGGGGAGACCCAGTACTTC. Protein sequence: CASSVEGTGETQYF.